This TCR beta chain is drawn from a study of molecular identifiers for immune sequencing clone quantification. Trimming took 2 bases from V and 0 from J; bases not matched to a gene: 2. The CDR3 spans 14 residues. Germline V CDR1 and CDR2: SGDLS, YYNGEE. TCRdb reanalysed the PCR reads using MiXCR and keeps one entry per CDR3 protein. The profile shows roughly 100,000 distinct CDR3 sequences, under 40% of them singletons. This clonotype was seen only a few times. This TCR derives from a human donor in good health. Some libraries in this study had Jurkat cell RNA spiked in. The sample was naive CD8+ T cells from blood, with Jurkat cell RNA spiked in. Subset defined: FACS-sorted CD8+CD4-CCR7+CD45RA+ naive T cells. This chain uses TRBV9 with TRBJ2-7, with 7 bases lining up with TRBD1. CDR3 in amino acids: CASSVSGGSYEQYF. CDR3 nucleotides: TGTGCCAGCAGCGTCTCAGGGGGCTCCTACGAGCAGTACTTC.